This record looks at one T cell receptor (beta chain) sequence and its context. The CDR3 is 14 amino acids. Trimming removed 4 bases at V and 4 bases at J, with 11 bases between. Looked up from germline, CDR1 is MNHNS and CDR2 is SASEGT. Assay: immunoSEQ multiplex PCR; the TCRdb copy retains only in-frame clones and omits some. The sample yields 79,000 or so clones, 90% to 95% seen once. This specimen comes from a study of T cell changes during pregnancy in multiple sclerosis. The sample was CD4+ T cells from peripheral blood mononuclear cells, taken before pregnancy. The receptor's source is a female donor with multiple sclerosis, enrolled in a pregnancy study. V gene TRBV6-1 combines with J gene TRBJ2-1; TRBD2 is a possible D gene (6 bases). The CDR3 DNA reads as TGTGCCAGCAGTGGCTCGAGCGGGTACAATGAGCAGTTCTTC. Amino acids: CASSGSSGYNEQFF.